One and the same sample provided the 8 T cell receptor beta chains below, sequenced in a study of memory CD4+ T cells and cytomegalovirus serostatus. The sort gate was single viable CD3+CD4+CD8-CD45RO+ cells for memory CD4+ T cells. TCRdb's copy holds only in-frame clones and misses some; the assay was immunoSEQ multiplex PCR. Of about 52,000 clones in the sample, 60% to 85% were seen once. The source material was memory CD4+ T cells from blood. The origin of the receptors is an adult in good health and CMV-seropositive.

V gene TRBV5-1 combines with J gene TRBJ1-1; TRBD1 agrees at 9 bases. Germline V CDR1 and CDR2: SGHRS, YFSETQ. The CDR3 loop spans 16 amino acids. Unmatched junction bases numbered 6, after V lost 2 bases and J lost 1 base. CDR3 DNA: TGCGCCAGCAGCTTACAGGGGGCGTCCCGGAACACTGAAGCTTTCTTT. Translated: CASSLQGASRNTEAFF.

This chain links TRBV5-1 with TRBJ2-7; no clear D gene. Germline V gene data show CDR1 as SGHRS and CDR2 as YFSETQ. V was pared by 4 bases and J by 5 bases, with 16 bases between. The CDR3 spans 14 residues. As DNA, the CDR3 is TGCGCCAGCAGCGCGGACGGCCGTAGCAACGAGCAGTACTTC. It specifies CASSADGRSNEQYF.

This rearrangement joins TRBV30 to TRBJ1-6; 7 bases map to TRBD1. This CDR3 has 14 residues. Germline CDR1 GTSNPN, CDR2 SVGIG (reference sequence). V was clipped by 5 bases and J by 6 bases; unmatched bases: 7. The CDR3 DNA follows: TGTGCCTGGGGACACAGGGGATCTAATTCACCCCTCCACTTT. Residues: CAWGHRGSNSPLHF.

There are a few counts of this clone. This rearrangement joins TRBV10-2 to TRBJ2-1; 8 nucleotides match TRBD2. Germline lookup yields CDR1 WSHSY and CDR2 SAAADI. This CDR3 comprises 15 residues. With 1 base clipped from V and 10 bases from J, the junction kept 9 bases outside the gene matches. Here the CDR3 DNA reads TGCGCCAGCAGTGAGTGGCTAGCGGGCAGACGGGAGCAGTTCTTC. It encodes CASSEWLAGRREQFF.

This clone appeared a few times. The V call is TRBV29-1, the J call TRBJ1-1; D gene unclear. The germline CDR1 and CDR2 sequences are SQVTM and ANQGSEA. V shed 5 bases and J shed 2 bases, with 9 bases lying between them. The CDR3 contains 12 residues. The CDR3 DNA follows: TGCAGCGTTCAGCCCTTTAACACTGAAGCTTTCTTT. Translating gives CSVQPFNTEAFF. The complete variable domain, with remaining parts taken from reference TRBV29-1 and TRBJ1-1, reads SAVISQKPSRDICQRGTSLTIQCQVDSQVTMMFWYRQQPGQSLTLIATANQGSEATYESGFVIDKFPISRPNLTFSTLTVSNMSPEDSSIYLCSVQPFNTEAFFGQGTRLTVV.

The CDR3 nucleotides are TGTGCCAGCAGTTTCGACAGGGCGGCTGGAAACACCATATATTTT. Protein sequence: CASSFDRAAGNTIYF. The chain combines TRBV2 with TRBJ1-3; 7 bases match TRBD1. J gave up 2 bases and V 5 bases, and 6 bases lay outside the gene matches. This CDR3 comprises 15 residues. Germline V gives CDR1 SNHLY, CDR2 FYNNEI. The entire variable domain, with the rest obtained from reference TRBV2 and TRBJ1-3, is as follows: EPEVTQTPSHQVTQMGQEVILRCVPISNHLYFYWYRQILGQKVEFLVSFYNNEISEKSEIFDDQFSVERPDGSNFTLKIRSTKLEDSAMYFCASSFDRAAGNTIYFGEGSWLTVV.

This chain connects TRBV9 to TRBJ2-3, with D perhaps TRBD1 (5 bases). The CDR3 contains 14 residues. V was pared by 2 bases and J by 2 bases, with 9 bases between. In germline, CDR1 is SGDLS, CDR2 YYNGEE. CDR3 region: CASSVDRTTDTQYF. The CDR3 DNA reads as TGTGCCAGCAGCGTCGACAGAACCACAGATACGCAGTATTTT.

The V call is TRBV7-9, the J call TRBJ2-1; 9 positions match TRBD1. CDR1 and CDR2 from the germline V gene are SEHNR and FQNEAQ (reference sequence). Trimming at V came to 5 bases and at J to 0 bases, leaving 5 bases not matched to a gene. The CDR3 sequence is 16 residues long. The CDR3 sequence: CASSPTGGFSYNEQFF. The CDR3, as DNA: TGTGCCAGCAGCCCCACAGGGGGCTTCTCCTACAATGAGCAGTTCTTC.